This T cell receptor beta chain was documented in a study of cytomegalovirus exposure and HLA in healthy donors. Worth noting for this clone: Its antigen is unidentified.

V lost 6 bases to trimming and J lost 1 base; unmatched junction nucleotides: 8. From germline, CDR1 is LNHDA and CDR2 SQIVND (reference sequence). The CDR3 spans 16 residues. The PCR contained 60 Vbeta and 13 Jbeta primers. Clones were sequenced by immunoSEQ multiplex PCR, and TCRdb holds only the in-frame ones, with some missing. The sample contains approximately 190,000 clones, approximately 87% of which appear only once. Study results and caveats: Donors were assumed by presence/absence analyses to have roughly uniform sequencing depth. The study dropped some indistinguishable V segments, TRBV6-2 and TRBV6-3 among them. At a 0.05 false discovery rate, a later analysis found over 15,000 TCR beta sequences to be associated with HLA alleles.

This clonotype was sampled from a man under 40 in good health and CMV-seronegative. The V and J genes are TRBV19 and TRBJ1-5; TRBD1 aligns across 8 bases. Sequenced: PBMCs. CDR3 nucleotides: TGTGCCAGTAGGCCTGGACAGGGTAGGAGCAATCAGCCCCAGCATTTT. It translates to CASRPGQGRSNQPQHF.